Reported below is one T cell receptor beta chain. Its target is not known. The record originates from a study of Tregs in tolerant kidney transplant recipients. Thawed PBMCs were FACS-sorted into unstimulated CD4+CD25+CD127- regulatory T cells, CD4+CD25- non-regulatory cells, CD4 and CD8 cells. The germline CDR1 and CDR2 sequences are MNHNY and SVGAGI (reference sequence). V shed 5 bases and J shed 10 bases, with 17 bases lying between them. The length of the CDR3 is 14 residues. Study-wide points: The small number of patients limits these findings pending further validation. Activated donor B cell expansion appeared to reveal the most relevant donor-specific TCRbeta repertoire. Biological reproducibility was not directly addressed, but technical replication error appeared minimal.

Sequencing used immunoSEQ multiplex PCR; TCRdb keeps in-frame clones, though not all of them. The table shows about 240,000 clones, with roughly 84% occurring only once. Input material: CD4+ T cells from blood. The clonotype was recovered from a human donor in good health. The gene calls are TRBV6-6 and TRBJ1-4, with D possibly being TRBD1 (5 bases). The CDR3 DNA reads as TGTGCCAGCAGTAGCCCCGGGGCCCAAGGAAAACTGTTTTTT. Translation gives CASSSPGAQGKLFF.